The rows below give T cell receptor beta chains drawn from one sample of a study of CD8+ T cells in alopecia areata. Data came from immunoSEQ multiplex PCR; TCRdb stores just in-frame clones and leaves some out. The table records around 120,000 clones, 30% to 40% of them present only once. Sequenced material: CD4+ T cells sorted from blood. The receptors originated from a human donor with alopecia areata. Each CDR3 is given with its conserved first and last residue. The D gene is left open where the match is weak. Size is stated for part of the rows, as once, few or many counts, or as a class when the clone is expanded.

TRBV30	-	-	TRBJ2-7	CAWGGNIAYEQYF	TGTGCCTGGGGAGGCAACATAGCATACGAGCAGTACTTC
TRBV15	-	few	TRBJ2-3	CATREGATDTQYF	TGTGCCACCAGGGAGGGAGCGACAGATACGCAGTATTTT
TRBV29-1	-	-	TRBJ1-4	CSVIQGSTLQLMKKLFF	TGCAGCGTTATTCAGGGTTCCACCCTTCAACTAATGAAAAAACTGTTTTTT
TRBV28	TRBD2	few	TRBJ2-5	CASSFGPAGGQETQYF	TGTGCCAGCAGTTTTGGCCCAGCGGGGGGGCAAGAGACCCAGTACTTC
TRBV29-1	-	-	TRBJ1-5	CSAPPGQSNQPQHF	TGCAGCGCCCCCCCAGGACAGAGCAATCAGCCCCAGCATTTT
TRBV7-2	-	-	TRBJ2-7	CASSSTPYEQYF	TGTGCCAGCAGCTCTACCCCCTACGAGCAGTACTTC
TRBV29-1	-	-	TRBJ1-5	CSVGGGGGQPQHF	TGCAGCGTTGGTGGCGGAGGCGGTCAGCCCCAGCATTTT
TRBV7-2	-	-	TRBJ1-3	CASGGPSSGNTIYF	TGTGCCAGCGGTGGGCCGAGCTCTGGAAACACCATATATTTT
TRBV5-1	-	-	TRBJ2-5	CASSRGLGKETQYF	TGCGCCAGCAGCCGGGGGCTAGGAAAAGAGACCCAGTACTTC
TRBV2	-	once	TRBJ2-7	CASSEGDWYEQYF	TGTGCCAGCAGTGAGGGGGATTGGTACGAGCAGTACTTC
TRBV4-3	-	-	TRBJ2-7	CASSQGAGRAYEQYF	TGCGCCAGCAGCCAGGGAGCGGGCCGCGCCTACGAGCAGTACTTC
TRBV5-4	-	few	TRBJ1-4	CASSLQGEVEKLFF	TGTGCCAGCAGCTTGCAGGGAGAGGTTGAAAAACTGTTTTTT
TRBV7-6	-	once	TRBJ2-7	CASSMAKTYEQYF	TGTGCCAGCAGCATGGCAAAGACCTACGAGCAGTACTTC
TRBV29-1	-	-	TRBJ2-7	CSVDTGGGYEQYF	TGCAGCGTTGACACCGGCGGTGGGTACGAGCAGTACTTC
TRBV23-1	TRBD1	few	TRBJ2-7	CASSHLGQGGRQYF	TGCGCCAGCAGTCACCTCGGACAGGGAGGAAGGCAGTACTTC
TRBV7-2	-	-	TRBJ1-1	CASSSGGLAAFF	TGTGCCAGCAGCTCCGGGGGACTTGCAGCTTTCTTT
TRBV6-6	-	-	TRBJ1-5	CASADLFASNQPQHF	TGTGCCAGCGCCGACTTGTTTGCTAGCAATCAGCCCCAGCATTTT
TRBV29-1	TRBD2	-	TRBJ2-1	CSVPRRLADSYNEQFF	TGCAGCGTTCCTAGACGACTAGCGGACTCCTACAATGAGCAGTTCTTC
TRBV7-2	-	-	TRBJ1-1	CASSLQQARNTEAFF	TGTGCCAGCAGCTTACAGCAGGCTAGGAACACTGAAGCTTTCTTT
TRBV29-1	-	few	TRBJ2-7	CSVAPGPDSYEQYF	TGCAGCGTTGCCCCGGGTCCCGATTCCTACGAGCAGTACTTC
TRBV29-1	-	few	TRBJ2-1	CSVETGARNEQFF	TGCAGCGTTGAAACGGGAGCAAGGAATGAGCAGTTCTTC
TRBV27	TRBD1	-	TRBJ2-1	CASSGTGWTGNEQFF	TGTGCCAGCAGTGGGACAGGGTGGACAGGGAATGAGCAGTTCTTC
TRBV2	-	-	TRBJ2-3	CASTGEADTQYF	TGTGCCAGCACAGGGGAGGCAGATACGCAGTATTTT
TRBV28	-	few	TRBJ1-1	CATLTGSTEAFF	TGTGCCACCTTAACAGGGTCAACTGAAGCTTTCTTT
TRBV29-1	-	-	TRBJ1-5	CSVEASNQPQHF	TGCAGCGTTGAAGCTAGCAATCAGCCCCAGCATTTT
TRBV29-1	-	few	TRBJ2-3	CSVEAPTSTDTQYF	TGCAGCGTTGAGGCCCCGACTAGCACAGATACGCAGTATTTT
TRBV5-6	-	-	TRBJ1-2	CATQGRGKGYGYTF	TGTGCCACCCAGGGGCGGGGTAAGGGCTATGGCTACACCTTC
TRBV4-3	-	-	TRBJ2-1	CASSQARYSGYNEQFF	TGCGCCAGCAGCCAAGCGCGATATAGCGGCTACAATGAGCAGTTCTTC
TRBV28	-	few	TRBJ2-7	CASSTGAVGQYF	TGTGCCAGCAGTACCGGGGCCGTCGGGCAGTACTTC
TRBV7-3	-	few	TRBJ2-1	CASSLPGSANNEQFF	TGTGCCAGCAGCTTACCGGGGTCTGCTAACAATGAGCAGTTCTTC
TRBV29-1	TRBD1	-	TRBJ2-5	CSARDSSTETQYF	TGCAGCGCCCGGGACAGTAGTACGGAGACCCAGTACTTC
TRBV28	-	few	TRBJ2-3	CASSTTGSSPPDTQYF	TGTGCCAGCAGTACAACCGGGAGCTCCCCCCCAGATACGCAGTATTTT
TRBV5-1	-	-	TRBJ2-3	CASSLGGDDTQYF	TGCGCCAGCAGCTTGGGGGGTGACGATACGCAGTATTTT
TRBV18	-	few	TRBJ1-1	CASSSNPTGNTEAFF	TGTGCCAGCTCATCCAACCCGACAGGGAACACTGAAGCTTTCTTT
TRBV30	TRBD1	-	TRBJ2-3	CAWRQGARDTQYF	TGTGCCTGGCGACAGGGGGCAAGAGATACGCAGTATTTT
TRBV23-1	-	few	TRBJ2-7	CATWQGQSGYEQYF	TGCGCCACCTGGCAAGGGCAGTCGGGATACGAGCAGTACTTC
TRBV7-2	-	few	TRBJ1-1	CASRLLDTEAFF	TGTGCCAGCCGGCTCTTGGACACTGAAGCTTTCTTT
TRBV10-3	TRBD2	few	TRBJ2-3	CAHSGTSGGPIKTDTQYF	TGTGCCCACTCCGGGACTAGCGGGGGGCCTATAAAGACAGATACGCAGTATTTT
TRBV4-3	-	once	TRBJ2-7	CASSQDQSYEQYF	TGCGCCAGCAGCCAAGATCAGAGCTACGAGCAGTACTTC
TRBV30	TRBD2	-	TRBJ2-1	CAWSATSGPYNEQFF	TGTGCCTGGAGTGCAACTAGCGGCCCCTACAATGAGCAGTTCTTC
TRBV18	-	-	TRBJ2-1	CASSPPSRGDNEQFF	TGTGCCAGCTCACCACCGAGCAGGGGAGACAATGAGCAGTTCTTC
TRBV7-2	-	few	TRBJ2-5	CASSLRWQGETQYF	TGTGCCAGCAGCCTAAGGTGGCAGGGAGAGACCCAGTACTTC
TRBV30	-	few	TRBJ1-2	CAWSVELNYGYTF	TGTGCCTGGAGTGTAGAGCTTAACTATGGCTACACCTTC
TRBV30	-	-	TRBJ2-5	CAWSAVGSWETQYF	TGTGCCTGGTCCGCTGTAGGCTCATGGGAGACCCAGTACTTC
TRBV19	TRBD1	many	TRBJ1-5	CASSTYGTGRNQPQHF	TGTGCCAGTAGTACCTACGGGACAGGGCGGAATCAGCCCCAGCATTTT
TRBV5-6	-	-	TRBJ2-7	CASSLDTIYEQYF	TGTGCCAGCAGCTTGGACACTATCTACGAGCAGTACTTC
TRBV28	-	-	TRBJ2-1	CASSSVPLPDEQFF	TGTGCCAGCAGCTCTGTCCCACTACCGGATGAGCAGTTCTTC
TRBV5-1	-	-	TRBJ2-5	CASSWARGTPQETQYF	TGCGCCAGCAGCTGGGCGCGGGGAACTCCTCAAGAGACCCAGTACTTC
TRBV7-3	TRBD2	medium-sized	TRBJ2-1	CASSPDSGSNNEQFF	TGTGCCAGCAGCCCAGACAGCGGGAGCAACAATGAGCAGTTCTTC
TRBV29-1	-	-	TRBJ2-3	CSVGYGTPGPDTQYF	TGCAGCGTTGGATACGGGACCCCAGGTCCAGATACGCAGTATTTT
TRBV29-1	TRBD1	few	TRBJ2-5	CSVEGTGGIIRETQYF	TGCAGCGTTGAGGGGACAGGGGGCATTATCAGGGAGACCCAGTACTTC
TRBV10-3	TRBD2	few	TRBJ2-1	CAISESLGLGKYNEQFF	TGTGCCATCAGTGAGTCCCTCGGACTAGGGAAGTACAATGAGCAGTTCTTC
TRBV11-2	-	-	TRBJ2-5	CASTPLGGLGTQYF	TGTGCCAGCACCCCGCTGGGGGGGCTTGGGACCCAGTACTTC
TRBV7-2	TRBD2	-	TRBJ2-7	CASSLDGLVRSLEQYF	TGTGCCAGCAGCTTAGACGGACTAGTCAGATCCCTCGAGCAGTACTTC
TRBV7-2	TRBD2	-	TRBJ2-3	CASSQAGGPTDTQYF	TGTGCCAGCAGTCAAGCGGGGGGGCCGACAGATACGCAGTATTTT
TRBV28	-	few	TRBJ2-1	CASSIGVGEQFF	TGTGCCAGCAGTATAGGGGTCGGGGAGCAGTTCTTC
TRBV29-1	TRBD2	few	TRBJ2-7	CSVSSGPGESGQYF	TGCAGCGTTTCTAGCGGACCGGGAGAATCAGGGCAGTACTTC